This paragraph reports one T cell receptor (beta chain). The antigen is undetermined. PCR primers comprised 60 Vbeta and 13 Jbeta primers. Authors' methods: In a later analysis, some 80 million unique TCR beta chains included roughly 11 million shared by two or more donors. Clones were read by immunoSEQ multiplex PCR, and TCRdb kept only the in-frame ones, dropping some. Clone size and the V and J calls come from that table; the DNA yielded D and trimming. This sample has 150,000 to 200,000 clones; around 76% occur once, and the top ten carry about 2%. These data originate in a study of cytomegalovirus exposure and HLA in healthy donors. This CDR3 region has 15 residues. Germline-derived CDR1 and CDR2 are SGHRS and YFSETQ. V lost 0 bases to trimming and J lost 4 bases, with 12 bases between them. Study-wide results and limits: TCR sequences were mostly rare, though some public TCRs occurred in many donors.

The TCR comes from a woman younger than 45 in good health and CMV-seropositive. This rearrangement joins TRBV5-1 to TRBJ2-3; maybe TRBD2 (6 bases). Sequencing was done on a sample of PBMCs. The CDR3 DNA sequence: TGCGCCAGCAGCTTGGTAACTAGCACCCCAGATACGCAGTATTTT. Protein sequence: CASSLVTSTPDTQYF. Based on the CDR3 plus reference TRBV5-1 and TRBJ2-3, the full variable domain is KAGVTQTPRYLIKTRGQQVTLSCSPISGHRSVSWYQQTPGQGLQFLFEYFSETQRNKGNFPGRFSGRQFSNSRSEMNVSTLELGDSALYLCASSLVTSTPDTQYFGPGTRLTVL.